Sequencing of this T cell receptor (beta chain) was carried out in a study of siplizumab effects on memory and regulatory T cells. CDR1 is SQVTM, CDR2 ANQGSEA, per germline. CDR3 length: 13 amino acids. V lost 4 bases and J 4 bases, leaving 11 bases between the germline ends. Sequencing was performed with immunoSEQ multiplex PCR; in TCRdb, only in-frame clones are kept and a portion is missing. The sample holds 100,000 to 110,000 clones, 94% seen once. The V call is TRBV29-1, the J call TRBJ2-1; tentative D call: TRBD2 (6 bases). The sequence was obtained from a human donor in good health. Sequenced input: non-Treg CD4+ T cells sorted from blood. The CDR3 DNA is TGCAGCGTTGGAGAGGGACTTTACAATGAGCAGTTCTTC. It codes for CSVGEGLYNEQFF.